This T cell receptor beta chain was captured by sequencing in a study of CD4 T cell repertoires in COVID-19. The wider study: Relabeled CFSE-low cells, IL-2-expanded for roughly 9 days, met spikes from other coronaviruses.

Germline V gene sequence: CDR1 GTSNPN, CDR2 SVGIG (reference sequence). The CDR3 extends over 12 amino acids. V lost 4 bases and J 5 bases, leaving 11 bases between the germline ends. In its sample, this clone was seen once. Antigen specificity is unknown. Study-wide results and limits: Sharing of several most expanded SARS-CoV-2-reactive clonotypes across memory subsets suggested intraclonal diversification. Some SARS-CoV-2 clonotypes, between roughly 7 and 27%, recurred in SARS-CoV and/or HKU1 cultures.

No culture step preceded sequencing of the ex vivo isolated memory T cells. Clones were sequenced by immunoSEQ multiplex PCR, and TCRdb holds only the in-frame ones, with some missing. The repertoire holds around 25,000 clones, with roughly 93% as singletons. This specimen was circulating follicular helper CD4+ T cells (cTfh) from blood, taken before the COVID-19 pandemic. The origin of this receptor is a human donor who had COVID-19. V gene TRBV30 combines with J gene TRBJ2-5, with D maybe TRBD2 (7 bases). The CDR3 loop reads CAWKGGGETQYF. For the CDR3, the DNA is TGTGCCTGGAAGGGAGGGGGTGAGACCCAGTACTTC.